This is a list of T cell receptor beta chains from one sample in a study of T cell responses to AZD1222 COVID-19 vaccine. Sequencing used immunoSEQ multiplex PCR; TCRdb keeps in-frame clones, though not all of them. The sample gives about 130,000 clones, approximately 91% of which show up once; 1% to 1.4% is in the top ten. The source material was peripheral blood, sampled 28 days after the second AZD1222 dose. Every receptor here comes from an adult who received the AZD1222 COVID-19 vaccine. Each CDR3 is given with its conserved first and last residue. Fields, in order: V gene, D gene, clone size, J gene, CDR3 DNA, CDR3 protein. A D gene is named only where the DNA matches it firmly. The size of a clone is reported for some rows only, either as once, few or many, or as a class for expanded clones.

>TRBV5-1|TRBD1|-|TRBJ1-1
TGCGCCAGCAGCTTCCAGGGGGGAGGCACTGAAGCTTTCTTT
CASSFQGGGTEAFF
>TRBV7-9|-|-|TRBJ1-2
TGTGCCAGCAGCTTAAATCGTCGGGACACACACTATGGCTACACCTTC
CASSLNRRDTHYGYTF
>TRBV5-5|-|-|TRBJ2-3
TGTGCCAGCAGCCTGATGTTGAGGGATACGCAGTATTTT
CASSLMLRDTQYF
>TRBV12-3/TRBV12-4|-|-|TRBJ1-2
TGTGCCAGCAGTTCCAGGGGTGGCTACACCTTC
CASSSRGGYTF
>TRBV6-1|-|-|TRBJ1-1
TGTGCCAGCAGTGAGTACAAGGTGTCAGCTTTCTTT
CASSEYKVSAFF
>TRBV18|-|-|TRBJ2-2
TGTGCCAGCTCACCGACACTTATCTCTAACACCGGGGAGCTGTTTTTT
CASSPTLISNTGELFF
>TRBV28|-|-|TRBJ1-2
TGTGCCAGCAGTCAGCCCGGACAAAACTATGGCTACACCTTC
CASSQPGQNYGYTF
>TRBV5-1|-|-|TRBJ2-3
TGCGCCAGCAGCTTTCAGGGCCCGGATACGCAGTATTTT
CASSFQGPDTQYF
>TRBV24-1|-|-|TRBJ1-1
TGTGCCACCAGTGATCCCCTGGGGGGCACTGAAGCTTTCTTT
CATSDPLGGTEAFF
>TRBV27|TRBD1|-|TRBJ1-6
TGTGCCAGCAGTTTATATCCCAGGGCAGGGGGCTACTATAATTCACCCCTCCACTTT
CASSLYPRAGGYYNSPLHF
>TRBV2|-|once|TRBJ1-6
TGTGCCAGCAGTATCATGGAGACAAGAGTAAATTCACCCCTCCACTTT
CASSIMETRVNSPLHF
>TRBV5-1|-|-|TRBJ2-5
TGCGCCAGCAGCTTGGGAGGGGGAGAGTCGGAGACCCAGTACTTC
CASSLGGGESETQYF
>TRBV12-3/TRBV12-4|-|-|TRBJ1-5
TGTGCCAGCAGTCCCGGAAGAAATCAGCCCCAGCATTTT
CASSPGRNQPQHF
>TRBV18|-|-|TRBJ1-3
TGTGCCAGCTCACCATTTTCGACAGGCGCCCTCTCTGGAAACACCATATATTTT
CASSPFSTGALSGNTIYF
>TRBV30|-|-|TRBJ1-1
TGTGCCTGGAGACCGGCAGGGAGAAACACTGAAGCTTTCTTT
CAWRPAGRNTEAFF
>TRBV4-1|TRBD1|once|TRBJ1-2
TGCGCCAGCAGTCCAGACAGGGGGCGTAACTATGGCTACACCTTC
CASSPDRGRNYGYTF
>TRBV9|-|-|TRBJ1-1
TGTGCCAGCGGTAGCCTGGACACTGAAGCTTTCTTT
CASGSLDTEAFF
>TRBV6-5|TRBD1|once|TRBJ1-2
TGTGCCAGCAAGCCCGGGACAGGGAACTATGGCTACACCTTC
CASKPGTGNYGYTF
>TRBV11-1|-|-|TRBJ2-1
TGTGCCAGCAGCTTAGCGGGAGGTATTTCCTACAATGAGCAGTTCTTC
CASSLAGGISYNEQFF
>TRBV19|-|-|TRBJ1-6
TGTGCCAGTTCCCGGACGGACAGAGGAGAAAAACCCCTCCACTTT
CASSRTDRGEKPLHF
>TRBV6-5|TRBD1|-|TRBJ1-3
TGTGCCAGCATCTACAGGGGCTCTGGAAACACCATATATTTT
CASIYRGSGNTIYF
>TRBV6-5|-|once|TRBJ1-3
TGTGCCAGCACCCCGGGGGGCTCTGGAAACACCATATATTTT
CASTPGGSGNTIYF
>TRBV15|TRBD1|-|TRBJ2-3
TGTGCCACCAGCAGGTGGACAGGGTTCGAAGATACGCAGTATTTT
CATSRWTGFEDTQYF
>TRBV5-4|-|-|TRBJ2-5
TGTGCCAGCAGCCGTGCGGGACAGCCACAAGAGACCCAGTACTTC
CASSRAGQPQETQYF
>TRBV5-1|TRBD1|-|TRBJ2-5
TGCGCCAGCAGCTCGAATTACGGACAGGGTCAAGAGACCCAGTACTTC
CASSSNYGQGQETQYF
>TRBV19|-|-|TRBJ2-6
TGTGCCAGTAGCACCAAACCACGTTGGGTCCTCTCTGGGGCCAACGTCCTGACTTTC
CASSTKPRWVLSGANVLTF
>TRBV19|-|-|TRBJ2-1
TGTGCCAGTAAGAAGGCTAGCGAGCGCAATGAGCAGTTCTTC
CASKKASERNEQFF
>TRBV12-3/TRBV12-4|-|-|TRBJ2-1
TGTGCCAGCAGTTTAGGGGTAGGGGAGCAGTTCTTC
CASSLGVGEQFF
>TRBV6-6|-|few|TRBJ1-1
TGTGCCAGCGCGATTCTTACGAACACTGAAGCTTTCTTT
CASAILTNTEAFF
>TRBV5-5|-|once|TRBJ1-3
TGTGCCAGCAGCTTATCACAGAGGAACACCATATATTTT
CASSLSQRNTIYF
>TRBV15|-|-|TRBJ2-1
TGTGCCACCAGAGGCAGCTGGCCAGCTCCTAACAATGAGCAGTTCTTC
CATRGSWPAPNNEQFF
>TRBV5-6|TRBD1|-|TRBJ1-6
TGTGCCAGCAGCTTGGGACAGGGGAGTTCACCCCTCCACTTT
CASSLGQGSSPLHF